Below are 12 T cell receptor beta chains sequenced from a single sample in a study of T cell responses to AZD1222 COVID-19 vaccine. Only in-frame clones appear in the TCRdb table, and some are missing; sequencing was by immunoSEQ multiplex PCR. The sample lists around 95,000 clones; approximately 90% were seen once. Sequenced material: peripheral blood, taken on day 0 of AZD1222 vaccination. The receptor set was obtained from an adult in good health.

The V and J genes are TRBV19 and TRBJ1-1; TRBD1 might be the D (6 bases). From germline, CDR1 is LNHDA and CDR2 SQIVND (reference sequence). This CDR3 comprises 13 residues. Trimming removed 5 bases from V and 4 bases from J, with 11 bases in between. CDR3 protein: CASSVGQLTEAFF. The CDR3 DNA follows: TGTGCCAGTAGTGTTGGACAGCTCACTGAAGCTTTCTTT.

The chain recombines TRBV4-2 with TRBJ1-6, with D possibly TRBD1 on 6 matching bases. CDR1 and CDR2 (germline): LGHNA, YNFKEQ. V dropped 4 bases and J dropped 9 bases, with 7 bases sitting between them. This CDR3 is built from 12 residues. This chain's CDR3 is CASSPGVSPLHF. The CDR3 nucleotides are TGTGCCAGCAGCCCAGGGGTTTCACCCCTCCACTTT.

The gene calls are TRBV11-2 and TRBJ2-7; the match to TRBD2 covers 11 bases. Germline V gene lookup returns CDR1 SGHAT and CDR2 FQNNGV. This CDR3 has 15 residues. V shed 6 bases and J 4 bases; nucleotides not matched to a gene: 8. The DNA of the CDR3 is TGTGCCAGCAGTCGACTAGCGGGAAGGCCATACGAGCAGTACTTC. It translates to CASSRLAGRPYEQYF.

V and J are TRBV3-1 (or the pseudogene TRBV3-2) and TRBJ1-2, with TRBD1 matching 10 bases. Germline V lookup: CDR1 LGHDT, CDR2 YNNKEL (reference sequence). The CDR3 consists of 18 residues. The junction had 14 bases not matched to a gene; V was cut back by 4 bases and J by 3 bases. CDR3 sequence: CASSPWTGGSSFDYGYTF. The CDR3 coding sequence is TGTGCCAGCAGCCCCTGGACAGGGGGATCCTCATTCGACTATGGCTACACCTTC.

The chain has TRBV6-2 or TRBV6-3 and TRBJ2-7; the match to TRBD1 covers 12 bases. J was trimmed by 4 bases and V by 2 bases; bases with no gene match: 3. CDR1 and CDR2 from the germline V gene are MNHEY and SVGEGT. CDR3 length equals 15 residues. DNA for the CDR3: TGTGCCAGCAGTTACAGGGACAGGGGGCCTTACGAGCAGTACTTC. It encodes CASSYRDRGPYEQYF.

The chain couples TRBV19 to TRBJ2-1; D possibly matches TRBD1 or TRBD2 (5 bases each). The V and J ends lost 1 base and 0 bases respectively, with 16 bases between them. CDR1 and CDR2 (germline): LNHDA, SQIVND (reference sequence). The CDR3 is made up of 18 amino acids. The CDR3 DNA reads TGTGCCAGTAGTATAGGGCCCCCTTGGGGGAGCTCCTACAATGAGCAGTTCTTC. Protein: CASSIGPPWGSSYNEQFF.

The chain carries TRBV6-5 and TRBJ2-7; D gene uncertain. The V gene's germline CDR1 is MNHEY and CDR2 SVGAGI. The CDR3 consists of 11 residues. Trimming left V 7 bases short and J 6 bases short, with 10 bases between. CDR3 in amino acids: CASNHLGEQYF. The CDR3 nucleotides are TGTGCCAGCAATCACCTAGGCGAGCAGTACTTC.

The chain recombines TRBV6-4 with TRBJ1-2; the D is unclear. The CDR3 extends over 12 amino acids. V dropped 2 bases and J dropped 4 bases, with 5 bases sitting between them. Germline assignment: CDR1 MRHNA and CDR2 SNTAGT. CDR3 sequence (DNA): TGTGCCAGCAGTGACGGGAGCTATGGCTACACCTTC. Its protein is CASSDGSYGYTF.

The V gene is TRBV19, the J gene TRBJ2-3, with a weak D call TRBD1 (6 bases). The germline V gene encodes CDR1 LNHDA and CDR2 SQIVND (reference sequence). The CDR3 extends over 14 amino acids. V dropped 3 bases and J dropped 1 base, with 8 bases sitting between them. The CDR3 spells CASSMDRGTDTQYF. The CDR3 bases are TGTGCCAGTAGTATGGACAGAGGCACAGATACGCAGTATTTT. Complete variable domain (other parts from reference TRBV19 and TRBJ2-3): DGGITQSPKYLFRKEGQNVTLSCEQNLNHDAMYWYRQDPGQGLRLIYYSQIVNDFQKGDIAEGYSVSREKKESFPLTVTSAQKNPTAFYLCASSMDRGTDTQYFGPGTRLTVL.

The chain employs TRBV5-1 and TRBJ2-1; TRBD2 aligns across 7 bases. The CDR3 has 17 amino acids. V shed 3 bases, J shed 5 bases, and the junction held 14 bases outside the gene matches. The germline CDR1 and CDR2 sequences are SGHRS and YFSETQ. This CDR3 reads CASSSYWTSPINNEQFF. CDR3 sequence (DNA): TGCGCCAGCAGCTCCTACTGGACTAGTCCCATTAACAATGAGCAGTTCTTC.

The chain is built from TRBV24-1 and TRBJ2-5, with D perhaps given as TRBD1 or TRBD2 (5 bases each). V was trimmed by 4 bases and J by 4 bases, leaving 9 bases between them. The CDR3 length is 13 residues. Germline-derived CDR1 and CDR2 are KGHDR and SFDVKD. This CDR3 is CATSDQGVETQYF. CDR3 DNA: TGTGCCACCAGTGACCAGGGAGTAGAGACCCAGTACTTC.

V and J are TRBV14 and TRBJ2-3; D perhaps matches TRBD1 (5 bases). Germline V gene lookup returns CDR1 SGHDN and CDR2 FVKESK. This CDR3 spans 15 amino acids. Trimming pared 1 base from V and 2 bases from J, leaving 10 bases between. In nucleotides, the CDR3 is TGTGCCAGCAGCCAAGTCTGGGGCTACACAGATACGCAGTATTTT. This translates into CASSQVWGYTDTQYF. Drawing the rest from reference TRBV14 and TRBJ2-3, the complete variable domain is EAGVTQFPSHSVIEKGQTVTLRCDPISGHDNLYWYRRVMGKEIKFLLHFVKESKQDESGMPNNRFLAERTGGTYSTLKVQPAELEDSGVYFCASSQVWGYTDTQYFGPGTRLTVL.